The rows below give T cell receptor beta chains drawn from one sample of a study of human T cells and chemical hapten exposure. A single record per CDR3 protein comes from TCRdb applying MiXCR to the RACE reads. The table has roughly 69,000 distinct CDR3 sequences, about 10% seen once. Material: whole blood, obtained in connection with sensitization to the hapten diphenylcyclopropenone (DPC). All receptors come from a woman aged 25 to 45 with alopecia areata. Some clones in this sample may be carry-over from other donors' samples. Both conserved end residues are part of each CDR3. D genes are given only for firm matches. The size entry is marked missing in some rows and otherwise reads once, few, many or a size class.

TRBJ2-7,TRBV20-1,many,TRBD1,TGCAGTGCTAGAGATGAGGGGACAGGGACTTACGAGCAGTACTTC,CSARDEGTGTYEQYF
TRBJ2-3,TRBV20-1,many,-,TGCAGTGCTAGAGATGGGAGACATAACACAGATACGCAGTATTTT,CSARDGRHNTDTQYF
TRBJ1-1,TRBV29-1,-,-,TGCAGCGTACCTCCTAGGGGTCCCCACACTGAAGCTTTCTTT,CSVPPRGPHTEAFF
TRBJ1-1,TRBV5-1,many,-,TGCGCCAGCAGCTTGGATGGCGCCCAAGAAGCTTTCTTT,CASSLDGAQEAFF
TRBJ2-6,TRBV20-1,-,-,TGCAGTGCTAGAGAGGGCTTCTCAGGGGCCAACGTCCTGACTTTC,CSAREGFSGANVLTF
TRBJ2-5,TRBV28,many,TRBD1,TGTGCCAGCAGTCTGGGACAGGGGGCCAGCCAGTACTTC,CASSLGQGASQYF
TRBJ1-1,TRBV5-4,few,TRBD1,TGTGCCAGCAGCACCGCGGGACAGGGGGCTGAAGCTTTCTTT,CASSTAGQGAEAFF
TRBJ2-3,TRBV9,few,-,TGTGCCAGCAGCGTACGCTTCACAGATACGCAGTATTTT,CASSVRFTDTQYF
TRBJ1-1,TRBV14,few,-,TGTGCCAGCAGCCAACTACCAGGGGCCTCCCCCCTGAACACTGAAGCTTTCTTT,CASSQLPGASPLNTEAFF
TRBJ2-3,TRBV11-3,many,-,TGTGCCAGCAGCTCGGGCACTAGACCCGCTCAGTATTTT,CASSSGTRPAQYF
TRBJ2-7,TRBV27,-,-,TGTGCCAGCAGTTCCGCCCATAGTGAACAGGGTAGGGGCGAGCAGTACTTC,CASSSAHSEQGRGEQYF
TRBJ1-5,TRBV6-2/TRBV6-3,-,TRBD1,TGTGCCACCCGGGACAGGGGTTTGGGCAATCAGCCCCAGCATTTT,CATRDRGLGNQPQHF
TRBJ2-1,TRBV24-1,-,-,TGTGCCACCAGTGTCTCGGGGCTCGACAATGAGCAGTTCTTC,CATSVSGLDNEQFF
TRBJ2-6,TRBV3-1,many,-,TGTGCCAGCAGCCAAGATCTCGGGTCCGGGGCCAACGTCCTGACTTTC,CASSQDLGSGANVLTF
TRBJ1-1,TRBV10-3,few,-,TGTGCCATCAGTGAGTCAAAGGGGAGGACTGAAGCTTTCTTT,CAISESKGRTEAFF
TRBJ2-3,TRBV5-1,many,TRBD2,TGCGCCAGCACCCCTTCCGGGACTAGCGGGCCGCGCACAGATACGCAGTATTTT,CASTPSGTSGPRTDTQYF
TRBJ2-1,TRBV10-2,-,-,TGCGCCAGCAGTGAGGTGAATGAGCAGTTCTTC,CASSEVNEQFF
TRBJ2-7,TRBV28,many,-,TGTGCCAGCAGAGGAGGCGCCAGCTCCTACGAGCAGTACTTC,CASRGGASSYEQYF
TRBJ2-3,TRBV7-2,few,-,TGTGCCAGCAGCTTAGGGGCTAGCGTTAGCACAGATACGCAGTATTTT,CASSLGASVSTDTQYF
TRBJ1-1,TRBV12-3/TRBV12-4,few,-,TGTGCCAGCAGTTTAGCTGGGGTCCCGGAGGCTTTCTTT,CASSLAGVPEAFF
TRBJ1-1,TRBV19,-,-,TGTGCCAGTATGAGGCAGGCAGTTTTAAACACTGAAGCTTTCTTT,CASMRQAVLNTEAFF
TRBJ1-1,TRBV6-6,many,TRBD1,TGTGCCAGCAGTTACCCCGGGCAGGGGGCCACTGAAGCTTTCTTT,CASSYPGQGATEAFF
TRBJ2-7,TRBV4-3,many,-,TGCGCCAGCAGCCAAGACTCATCCAGGGGAGGGACGTGGTACTTC,CASSQDSSRGGTWYF
TRBJ2-3,TRBV6-5,few,TRBD1,TGTGCCAGCAGTTACCGGGACAGGGCTAGCACAGATACGCAGTATTTT,CASSYRDRASTDTQYF
TRBJ1-1,TRBV20-1,-,-,TGCAGTGCTAGATGGGGGACCGTGAACACTGAAGCTTTCTTT,CSARWGTVNTEAFF
TRBJ2-3,TRBV29-1,-,-,TGCAGCGTTAAGCGGAACACAGATACGCAGTATTTT,CSVKRNTDTQYF
TRBJ2-3,TRBV10-3,many,-,TGTGCCATCAGCGAAAAGGGACCTCCAACTCAGTATTTT,CAISEKGPPTQYF
TRBJ2-5,TRBV3-1,-,TRBD2,TGTGCCAGCAGCCAACAAACTAGCGGGTTTCCAGAGACCCAGTACTTC,CASSQQTSGFPETQYF
TRBJ2-2,TRBV7-8,many,-,TGTGCCAGCAGCCGAGACAGAGACACCGGGGAGCTGTTTTTT,CASSRDRDTGELFF
TRBJ2-3,TRBV29-1,-,-,TGCAGCGTTGACGTGGGAGATACGCAGTATTTT,CSVDVGDTQYF
TRBJ1-5,TRBV14,many,-,TGTGCCAGCAGCCAAGATCACCCAGGGTACATCAATCAGCCCCAGCATTTT,CASSQDHPGYINQPQHF
TRBJ2-7,TRBV29-1,-,-,TGCAGCGCTTCACGGGACACCACGTACGAGCAGTACTTC,CSASRDTTYEQYF
TRBJ2-7,TRBV28,-,TRBD2,TGTGCCAGCAGCCGAACTAGCGGGAGTCGCTACGAGCAGTACTTC,CASSRTSGSRYEQYF
TRBJ2-3,TRBV6-6,few,-,TGTGCCAGCAGCCCCACGCAGGGACGGCCAGATACGCAGTATTTT,CASSPTQGRPDTQYF
TRBJ1-5,TRBV12-3/TRBV12-4,few,-,TGTGCCAGCAGCATAAAGCGGGTCCAGCATTTT,CASSIKRVQHF
TRBJ1-3,TRBV9,once,-,TGTGCCAGCAGCGTAGTACAGGGCCTCTCTGGAAACACCATATATTTT,CASSVVQGLSGNTIYF
TRBJ1-1,TRBV4-1,few,-,TGCGCCAGCAGCCAAGCCATGAACACTGAAGCTTTCTTT,CASSQAMNTEAFF